The 25 T cell receptor beta chains in this list originate from one sample, sequenced in a study of T cell changes during pregnancy in multiple sclerosis. The method was immunoSEQ multiplex PCR; TCRdb's version includes in-frame clones alone and lacks a portion of them. The table has 75,000 to 90,000 clones, around 94% seen once; the top ten hold roughly 0.21%. The source material was CD4+ T cells from peripheral blood mononuclear cells, sampled before pregnancy. These receptors were obtained from a female donor with multiple sclerosis, enrolled in a pregnancy study.

The chain carries TRBV10-3 and TRBJ1-3, with D uncertain. Trimming removed 4 bases at V and 0 bases at J, with 13 bases between. The CDR3 covers 16 residues. The germline gives CDR1 ENHRY, CDR2 SYGVKD. CDR3 amino acids: CAISVQLSNSGNTIYF. CDR3 in DNA: TGTGCCATCAGTGTCCAACTGAGCAACTCTGGAAACACCATATATTTT.

Written as DNA, the CDR3 is TGTGCCAGCAGTATACAGGGGAGTCAGCCCCAGCATTTT. Translated: CASSIQGSQPQHF. V usage is TRBV2 and J usage is TRBJ1-5, with 7 bases fitting TRBD1. The germline gives CDR1 SNHLY, CDR2 FYNNEI. This CDR3 has 13 amino acids. V gave up 5 bases and J gave up 6 bases; unmatched junction bases: 4.

V is TRBV5-1 and J is TRBJ2-4; 12 bases are shared with TRBD1. J lost 0 bases, V lost 4 bases, and 11 bases had no gene match. CDR1 is SGHRS, CDR2 YFSETQ, per germline. The CDR3 loop spans 19 amino acids. CDR3 nucleotides: TGCGCCAGCAGCCAGGGACAGGGGGCAGGGGCATTAGCCAAAAACATTCAGTACTTC. Its protein product is CASSQGQGAGALAKNIQYF.

The V call is TRBV5-4, the J call TRBJ2-2, with TRBD2 identical over 9 bases. Germline loops: CDR1 SGHNT, CDR2 YYREEE (reference sequence). With V trimmed by 5 bases and J by 4 bases, 3 bases remained unmatched. The length of the CDR3 is 14 residues. CDR3 sequence reads: CASRYSGSTGELFF. CDR3 DNA: TGTGCCAGCAGATATAGCGGGAGCACCGGGGAGCTGTTTTTT.

This chain joins TRBV10-3 and TRBJ2-7; a weak D match, TRBD1 (8 bases). CDR3 length: 16 residues. V gave up 2 bases and J gave up 4 bases, with 18 bases separating them. The germline gives CDR1 ENHRY, CDR2 SYGVKD. The CDR3 DNA reads TGTGCCATCAGTGAGAATGGCAGGGGGCGGGAGTACGAGCAGTACTTC. Protein product: CAISENGRGREYEQYF.

The J gene is TRBJ2-5, the V gene TRBV19; 7 nucleotides match TRBD1. With V trimmed by 3 bases and J by 5 bases, 9 bases remained unmatched. CDR3 length equals 15 residues. Germline CDR1 and CDR2: LNHDA and SQIVND (reference sequence). The CDR3 nucleotides are TGTGCCAGTAGTATTGGGGAGAGGGGGCGGGAGACCCAGTACTTC. It codes for CASSIGERGRETQYF.

The gene calls are TRBV19 and TRBJ2-1; 12 bases fit TRBD2. Germline trimming cut 5 bases from V and 15 bases from J; bases unmatched to any gene: 14. Germline CDR1 is LNHDA and CDR2 is SQIVND (reference sequence). The CDR3 is 15 amino acids. CDR3 bases: TGTGCCAGTAGTCTCCGACTAGCGGGAGACGCATGGAGGTTCTTC. Its translation: CASSLRLAGDAWRFF.

The chain links TRBV5-6 to TRBJ2-4; a weak D match, TRBD1 (6 bases). This CDR3 is built from 15 residues. Germline CDR1 is SGHDT and CDR2 is YYEEEE. V was clipped by 4 bases and J by 7 bases, with 18 bases between them. CDR3 bases: TGTGCCAGCAGCCACCCTGCAGGGGATTGGAACATTCAGTACTTC. It specifies CASSHPAGDWNIQYF.

V and J are TRBV28 and TRBJ2-7, with 8 bases aligning to TRBD2. CDR3 size: 15 residues. The V gene's germline CDR1 is MDHEN and CDR2 SYDVKM. V was clipped by 5 bases and J by 0 bases; unmatched bases: 6. The CDR3 coding sequence is TGTGCCAGCAGTCCCCCTGGACTAGCCTCCTACGAGCAGTACTTC. It codes for CASSPPGLASYEQYF. Filled out from reference TRBV28 and TRBJ2-7, the complete variable domain reads DVKVTQSSRYLVKRTGEKVFLECVQDMDHENMFWYRQDPGLGLRLIYFSYDVKMKEKGDIPEGYSVSREKKERFSLILESASTNQTSMYLCASSPPGLASYEQYFGPGTRLTVT.

CDR3 protein: CASSSTATGNTIYF. CDR3 in DNA: TGTGCCAGTAGTTCGACAGCGACTGGAAACACCATATATTTT. The V gene is TRBV19, the J gene TRBJ1-3, with a possible D match to TRBD1 (5 bases). This CDR3 is 14 amino acids long. Germline loops: CDR1 LNHDA, CDR2 SQIVND (reference sequence). V shed 5 bases and J shed 2 bases, with 10 bases lying between them.

This chain links TRBV4-1 with TRBJ1-5; D call uncertain. V was shortened by 4 bases and J by 0 bases, with 7 bases between the two germline ends. The CDR3 loop spans 14 amino acids. The germline CDR1 and CDR2 sequences are MGHRA and YSYEKL. The CDR3 sequence is CASSPLYSNQPQHF. The DNA for the CDR3 is TGCGCCAGCAGCCCCCTTTATAGCAATCAGCCCCAGCATTTT.

The gene calls are TRBV5-1 and TRBJ2-4; TRBD1 is a possible D gene (6 bases). Trimming took 0 bases from V and 0 from J, leaving 22 bases between them. The CDR3 runs 20 residues. Germline values: CDR1 SGHRS, CDR2 YFSETQ. As DNA, the CDR3 is TGCGCCAGCAGCTTGGGATTAGGTACAGGGCTGGGCTTAGCCAAAAACATTCAGTACTTC. The encoded protein is CASSLGLGTGLGLAKNIQYF.

The rearrangement joins TRBV4-1 to TRBJ1-2; D is perhaps TRBD1 (5 bases). V was trimmed by 1 base and J by 0 bases, leaving 9 bases between them. The CDR3 has 15 amino acids. Germline-derived CDR1 and CDR2 are MGHRA and YSYEKL. The CDR3 spells CASSQAQASNYGYTF. CDR3 in DNA: TGCGCCAGCAGCCAAGCACAGGCTTCTAACTATGGCTACACCTTC.

The rearrangement joins TRBV5-1 to TRBJ1-1, with D perhaps matching TRBD1 (6 bases). The CDR3 runs 15 residues. Germline V gives CDR1 SGHRS, CDR2 YFSETQ. V lost 0 bases, J lost 4 bases, and 13 bases lay in between. The CDR3 nucleotides are TGCGCCAGCAGCTTGGTGGCAGGGGAGGGCACTGAAGCTTTCTTT. This translates into CASSLVAGEGTEAFF.

This chain joins TRBV28 and TRBJ1-5; TRBD1 is a possible D gene (6 bases). The germline V gene has CDR1 MDHEN and CDR2 SYDVKM. The CDR3 contains 15 residues. The germline V and J ends were trimmed by 2 bases and 7 bases, with 15 bases remaining between them. The CDR3 DNA is TGTGCCAGCAGTTTACCCCAGGGTGGGACACAGCCCCAGCATTTT. Protein product: CASSLPQGGTQPQHF.

The count of this clone is one. The V call is TRBV19, the J call TRBJ2-3; the D gene is possibly TRBD2 (6 bases). Germline V gene sequence: CDR1 LNHDA, CDR2 SQIVND (reference sequence). The length of the CDR3 is 17 residues. Trimming removed 1 base from V and 6 bases from J, with 20 bases in between. The CDR3, as DNA: TGTGCCAGTAGTATAGGCCCCCCAGCGGGCGGGTTGGATACGCAGTATTTT. Translated, it gives CASSIGPPAGGLDTQYF.

This chain links TRBV7-2 with TRBJ1-1; no clear D gene. With 5 bases removed from V and 7 bases from J, the gap between germline ends came to 14 bases. The CDR3 is made up of 13 amino acids. The germline V gene encodes CDR1 SGHTA and CDR2 FQGNSA. CDR3 sequence: CASSPPGMGEAFF. CDR3 sequence (DNA): TGTGCCAGCAGCCCACCGGGGATGGGTGAAGCTTTCTTT.

V usage is TRBV7-2 and J usage is TRBJ1-2, with D maybe TRBD1 (5 bases). The germline gives CDR1 SGHTA, CDR2 FQGNSA. V lost 1 base and J lost 1, with 13 bases in between. This CDR3 is built from 16 residues. The CDR3 is CASSLEADTLNYGYTF. The CDR3 DNA reads TGTGCCAGCAGCTTAGAGGCGGACACTCTTAACTATGGCTACACCTTC.

The chain employs TRBV5-1 and TRBJ2-7; 11 positions agree with TRBD2. Germline CDR1 SGHRS, CDR2 YFSETQ. The CDR3 is 14 amino acids. V gave up 3 bases and J gave up 4 bases; unmatched junction bases: 3. The DNA of the CDR3 is TGCGCCAGCAGCTGGACTAGCGGGCAATACGAGCAGTACTTC. Translating it yields CASSWTSGQYEQYF.

The chain uses TRBV7-2 and TRBJ2-7; possibly TRBD2 for D (5 bases). Germline CDR1 is SGHTA and CDR2 is FQGNSA. The CDR3 covers 15 residues. Trimming pared 0 bases from V and 2 bases from J, leaving 11 bases between. The CDR3 region is CASSLAPRGTYEQYF. For the CDR3, the DNA is TGTGCCAGCAGCTTAGCCCCCCGGGGTACCTACGAGCAGTACTTC.

The chain combines TRBV11-2 with TRBJ1-2; a weak D match, TRBD1 (6 bases). The CDR3 contains 11 residues. Germline V lookup: CDR1 SGHAT, CDR2 FQNNGV. V shed 5 bases and J shed 8 bases, with 9 bases lying between them. The CDR3 here is CASSPGAGYTF. In DNA form, the CDR3 reads TGTGCCAGCAGCCCAGGGGCGGGCTACACCTTC.

DNA for the CDR3: TGTGCCAGCAGCTTGGCGGGAGGGAACACTGAAGCTTTCTTT. Its translation is CASSLAGGNTEAFF. The chain carries TRBV5-4 and TRBJ1-1; D not certain. This CDR3 has 14 amino acids. Trimming removed 0 bases at V and 1 base at J, with 7 bases between. In germline, CDR1 is SGHNT, CDR2 YYREEE (reference sequence).

The chain couples TRBV7-9 to TRBJ2-2; TRBD1 aligns across 10 bases. Germline-derived CDR1 and CDR2 are SEHNR and FQNEAQ (reference sequence). The CDR3 has 15 amino acids. The V and J ends lost 8 bases and 5 bases, in that order; junction bases with no gene match: 8. The CDR3 sequence is CASWVGTGDTGELFF. The DNA for the CDR3 is TGTGCCAGCTGGGTCGGGACAGGGGATACCGGGGAGCTGTTTTTT.

In this sample, this clone turned up once. The chain has TRBV4-1 and TRBJ2-5; the match to TRBD2 covers 14 bases. CDR1 and CDR2 from the germline V gene are MGHRA and YSYEKL. V was pared by 0 bases and J by 3 bases, with 15 bases of the junction left unmatched. The CDR3 runs 21 residues. The CDR3 coding sequence is TGCGCCAGCAGCCAAGATTGGGGGGGACTAGCGGGAGAAATGTTGAAAGAGACCCAGTACTTC. Protein: CASSQDWGGLAGEMLKETQYF.

The rearrangement joins TRBV2 to TRBJ1-5; D is unclear. The CDR3 is 14 amino acids. CDR1 and CDR2 (germline): SNHLY, FYNNEI. The germline V and J ends were trimmed by 1 base and 3 bases, with 7 bases remaining between them. CDR3 coding DNA: TGTGCCAGCAGTGAAGGGTCCTACAATCAGCCCCAGCATTTT. It is translated as CASSEGSYNQPQHF.